The clone carrying this T cell receptor (beta chain) has only a few counts. The antigen is unknown. After constant-region reverse-primer amplification, full-length variable regions underwent semi-nested PCR with Nested Universal Primer A. MiXCR was run by TCRdb on the 5' RACE reads, yielding one entry per CDR3 protein. The table lists just under 65,000 distinct CDR3 sequences, about 22% of them singletons. Findings and caveats of the study: The larger-cohort validation was restricted to a single TCR beta V-J rearrangement rather than whole repertoires. Tumor memory CD4+ T cell TCR gene usage was found to cluster with blood and lymph node memory CD4+ cells and with lymph node naive CD4+ cells.

Memory CD4+ T cells were sorted as CD4+CD45RO+CD25- cells. CDR1 and CDR2 (germline): SEHNR, FQNEAQ (reference sequence). CDR3 length: 16 amino acids. V dropped 5 bases and J dropped 0 bases, with 15 bases sitting between them. The chain carries TRBV7-9 and TRBJ2-3; D call uncertain. The specimen sequenced was memory CD4+ T cells sorted from a lymph node. Sample subset: memory CD4+ T cells, CD4+CD45RO+CD25-. The clonotype originates from a female donor with breast cancer. CDR3 nucleotides: TGTGCCAGCAGCCCGTTCAAGGAATCGAGCACAGATACGCAGTATTTT. Its translation: CASSPFKESSTDTQYF.